The source of this T cell receptor beta chain is a study of T-cell memory formation after mild COVID-19. Across the whole study: TCR clusters showed largely donor specificity. Study-wide points: The pre-infection memory compartment contained some responding clones, suggesting cross-reactive memory joined. Day 15 to 85 contractors were CD4/CD8 balanced; later expanders leaned CD4+.

The CDR3 spans 17 residues. The ends lost 1 base at V and 2 bases at J; junction bases unmatched: 6. Per the germline V gene, CDR1 is SGHTA and CDR2 is FQGNSA. Comment on this clonotype: Its antigen is not known.

TCRdb passed the 5' RACE reads through MiXCR, listing each CDR3 protein once. The sample lists roughly 480,000 distinct CDR3 sequences, roughly 23% occurring once. The chain carries TRBV7-2 and TRBJ2-3, with 10 bases that match TRBD2. The sample taken for sequencing was PBMCs or a T cell subset sorted from them (not recorded which). This sequence was found in an adult woman who had mild COVID-19 (a few samples of this study predate the infection). Cell type and time point are not known. CDR3 in amino acids: CASSLVGLAVATDTQYF. CDR3 coding DNA: TGTGCCAGCAGCTTAGTCGGACTAGCGGTAGCCACAGATACGCAGTATTTT. The entire variable domain, with the rest obtained from reference TRBV7-2 and TRBJ2-3, is as follows: GAGVSQSPSNKVTEKGKDVELRCDPISGHTALYWYRQSLGQGLEFLIYFQGNSAPDKSGLPSDRFSAERTGGSVSTLTIQRTQQEDSAVYLCASSLVGLAVATDTQYFGPGTRLTVL.